The present entry profiles one T cell receptor (beta chain) with its context. As yet, its antigen is unknown. Using immunoSEQ multiplex PCR, the repertoire was profiled, and TCRdb retains in-frame clones only, with some absent. The sample has about 120,000 clones; around 90% are singletons. The data are from a study of T cell responses to AZD1222 COVID-19 vaccine. Study outcomes and limitations: Nearly half of spike-specific TCRs reportedly target variant regions that are unmutated in the B.1.351 and B.1.1.7 variants. Donors were chiefly white British, with a greater number of females, and clonal diversity was perhaps underestimated. With two AZD1222 doses given, Spike-specific TCR breadth and depth both rose. Every sample of the repertoires postdated the peak T cell response.

Germline V gene sequence: CDR1 SNHLY, CDR2 FYNNEI. The CDR3 is 16 amino acids. V dropped 3 bases and J dropped 6; count of bases not matched to a gene: 9. The receptor was derived from an adult in good health. The V and J genes are TRBV2 and TRBJ2-7; 12 positions match TRBD1. The specimen was peripheral blood, collected on day 0 of AZD1222 vaccination. The CDR3 region is CASSEGDRGLSGEQYF. Here the CDR3 DNA reads TGTGCCAGCAGTGAGGGGGACAGGGGGCTTAGCGGCGAGCAGTACTTC.